A few counts support the clone carrying this T cell receptor (beta chain). The CDR3 covers 13 residues. Germline-derived CDR1 and CDR2 are SQVTM and ANQGSEA. V was pared by 7 bases and J by 7 bases, with 8 bases of the junction left unmatched. The data are from a study of T-cell memory formation after mild COVID-19. TCRdb passed the 5' RACE reads through MiXCR, listing each CDR3 protein once. Here the sample spans 150,000 to 200,000 distinct CDR3 sequences, over 10% being singletons. The TCR comes from a man younger than 35 who had mild COVID-19 (a few samples of this study predate the infection). Cell type and time point are not known. The sample was PBMCs or a T cell subset sorted from them (not recorded which). This chain joins TRBV29-1 and TRBJ2-2; 8 bases match TRBD1. In nucleotides, the CDR3 is TGCAGCGCCGGAAGGGACAGGCGCGGGGAGCTGTTTTTT. It specifies CSAGRDRRGELFF.